Described below is a single TCR beta chain sequence and its context. What it binds is not known. This sample is part of a study of post-analysis software for immune sequencing data. Overall study context: Both relapsing-remitting and secondary progressive multiple sclerosis featured among the disease courses, as did progressive-relapsing multiple sclerosis.

General study points: When patients were compared with controls, 4 or 5 TRBV segments were more frequent, TRBV5-6, TRBV5-1 and TRBV20-1 among them.

Germline V lookup: CDR1 MNHNY, CDR2 SVGAGI (reference sequence). The CDR3 extends over 14 amino acids. V shed 6 bases and J shed 8 bases, with 19 bases lying between them. Carried by the TCR beta cDNA libraries were unique molecular identifiers. Yield was around 500,000 cDNA molecules from roughly 0.93 to 9.6 million T cells. TCRdb independently ran MiXCR on the PCR reads; one entry per CDR3 protein. The sample yields a few hundred thousand distinct CDR3 sequences, 30% to 45% seen once. The specimen sequenced was blood. This chain links TRBV6-6 with TRBJ1-2; D unresolved. The clonotype originates from a girl aged 10-17 years with multiple sclerosis. This CDR3 reads CASSPPDLTRGYTF. CDR3 bases: TGTGCCAGCAGCCCCCCAGACCTTACACGGGGCTACACCTTC.